This TCR beta chain stems from a study of T cell responses to AZD1222 COVID-19 vaccine. At the level of the study: Second-dose timings of about 4 or about 12 weeks were pooled.

This clone was found once. CDR3 length equals 15 residues. CDR1 and CDR2 from the germline V gene are MNHEY and SVGAGI. Trimming pared 5 bases from V and 4 bases from J, leaving 17 bases between. The table came from immunoSEQ multiplex PCR; TCRdb's copy has only in-frame clones and leaves some out. The table records tens of thousands of clones, 75% to 90% of them present only once. The sequenced sample was peripheral blood, obtained on day 0 of AZD1222 vaccination. The chain combines TRBV6-5 with TRBJ1-1; TRBD1 might be the D (6 bases). The clonotype was recovered from an adult in good health. The CDR3 sequence: CASSPVGGLLTEAFF. DNA of the CDR3: TGTGCCAGCAGTCCGGTGGGGGGGCTTCTCACTGAAGCTTTCTTT.